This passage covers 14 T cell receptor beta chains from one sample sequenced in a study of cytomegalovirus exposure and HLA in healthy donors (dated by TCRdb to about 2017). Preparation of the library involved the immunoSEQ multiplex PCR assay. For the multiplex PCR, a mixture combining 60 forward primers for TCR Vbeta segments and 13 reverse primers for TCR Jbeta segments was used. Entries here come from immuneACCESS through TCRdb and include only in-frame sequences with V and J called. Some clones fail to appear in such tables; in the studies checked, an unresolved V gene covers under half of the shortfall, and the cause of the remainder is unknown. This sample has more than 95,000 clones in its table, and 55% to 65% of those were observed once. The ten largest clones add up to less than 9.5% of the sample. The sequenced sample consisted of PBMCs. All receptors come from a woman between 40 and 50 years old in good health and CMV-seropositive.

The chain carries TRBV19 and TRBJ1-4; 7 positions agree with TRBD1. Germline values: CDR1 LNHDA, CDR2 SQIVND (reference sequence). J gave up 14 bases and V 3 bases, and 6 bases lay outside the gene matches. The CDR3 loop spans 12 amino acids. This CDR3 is CASSMGTAVLFF. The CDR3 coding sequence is TGTGCCAGTAGTATGGGGACAGCGGTTCTGTTTTTT.

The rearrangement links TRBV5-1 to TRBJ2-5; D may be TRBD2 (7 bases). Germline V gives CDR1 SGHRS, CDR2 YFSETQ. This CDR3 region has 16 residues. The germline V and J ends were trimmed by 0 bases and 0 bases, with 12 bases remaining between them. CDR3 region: CASSLGGRGNQETQYF. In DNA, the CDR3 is TGCGCCAGCAGCTTGGGGGGGAGGGGGAACCAAGAGACCCAGTACTTC.

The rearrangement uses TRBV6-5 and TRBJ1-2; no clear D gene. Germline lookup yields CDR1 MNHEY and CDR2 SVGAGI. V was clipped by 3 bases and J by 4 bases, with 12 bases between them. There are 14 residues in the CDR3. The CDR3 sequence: CASSYPGAPYGYTF. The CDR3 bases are TGTGCCAGCAGTTATCCGGGAGCCCCCTATGGCTACACCTTC.

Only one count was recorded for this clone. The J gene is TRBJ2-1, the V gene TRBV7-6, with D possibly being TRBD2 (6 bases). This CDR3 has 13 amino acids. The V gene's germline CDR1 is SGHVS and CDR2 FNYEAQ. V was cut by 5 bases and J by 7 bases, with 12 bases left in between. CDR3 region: CASSGGTANEQFF. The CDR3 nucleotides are TGTGCCAGCAGCGGGGGGACCGCTAATGAGCAGTTCTTC.

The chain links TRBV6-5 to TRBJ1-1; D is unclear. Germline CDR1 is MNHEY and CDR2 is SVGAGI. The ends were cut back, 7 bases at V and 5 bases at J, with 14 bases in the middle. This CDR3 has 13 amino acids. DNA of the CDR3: TGTGCCAGCACCTACGAGGCGGGAACTGAAGCTTTCTTT. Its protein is CASTYEAGTEAFF.

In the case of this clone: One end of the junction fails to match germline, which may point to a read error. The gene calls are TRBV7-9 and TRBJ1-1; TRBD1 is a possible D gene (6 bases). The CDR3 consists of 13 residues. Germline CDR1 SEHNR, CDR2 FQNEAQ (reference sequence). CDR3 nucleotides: TGTTCCAGCAGCTATGGGGGCGGCGGTGAAGCTTTCTTT. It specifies CSSSYGGGGEAFF.

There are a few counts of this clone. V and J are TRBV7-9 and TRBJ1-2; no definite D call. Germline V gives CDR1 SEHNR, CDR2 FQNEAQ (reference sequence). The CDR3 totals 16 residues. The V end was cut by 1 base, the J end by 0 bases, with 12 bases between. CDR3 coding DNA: TGTGCCAGCAGCTTAGATGTTACCGCGCCTAACTATGGCTACACCTTC. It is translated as CASSLDVTAPNYGYTF.

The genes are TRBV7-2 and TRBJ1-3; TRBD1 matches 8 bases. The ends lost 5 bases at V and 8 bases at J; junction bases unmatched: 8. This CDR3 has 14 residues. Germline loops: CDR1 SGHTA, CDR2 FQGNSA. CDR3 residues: CASSLDRGSYTIYF. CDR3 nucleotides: TGTGCCAGCAGCCTTGACAGGGGAAGTTACACCATATATTTT.

The CDR3, as DNA: TGTGCCAGCAGCTTAGCACAGGGAATTACGCTGCTTGGAAACACCATATATTTT. This translates into CASSLAQGITLLGNTIYF. The chain has TRBV7-8 and TRBJ1-3; D is possibly TRBD1 (6 bases). V gave up 0 bases and J gave up 3 bases, with 18 bases separating them. CDR1 is SGHVS and CDR2 is FQNEAQ in the germline V gene. This CDR3 region has 18 residues.

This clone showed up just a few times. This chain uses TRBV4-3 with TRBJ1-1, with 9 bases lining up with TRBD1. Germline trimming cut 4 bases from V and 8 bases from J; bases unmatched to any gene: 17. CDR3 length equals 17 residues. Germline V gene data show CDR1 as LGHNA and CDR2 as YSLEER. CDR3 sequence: CASSLRDRAGKGQEAFF. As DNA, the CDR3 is TGCGCCAGCAGCCTACGGGACAGGGCGGGGAAGGGGCAAGAAGCTTTCTTT.

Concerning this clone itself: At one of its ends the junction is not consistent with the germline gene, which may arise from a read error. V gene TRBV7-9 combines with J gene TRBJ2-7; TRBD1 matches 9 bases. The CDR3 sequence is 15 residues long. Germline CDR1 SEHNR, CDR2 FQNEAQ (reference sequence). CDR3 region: CSSSLTSGQGHEQYF. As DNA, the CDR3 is TGTTCCAGCAGCTTGACCTCGGGACAGGGTCACGAGCAGTACTTC.

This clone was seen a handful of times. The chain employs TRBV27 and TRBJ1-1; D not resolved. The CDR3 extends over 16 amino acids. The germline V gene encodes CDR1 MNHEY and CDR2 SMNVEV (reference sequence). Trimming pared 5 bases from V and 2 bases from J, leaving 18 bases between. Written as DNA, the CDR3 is TGTGCCAGCAGTCAAGGCGAGGGCCTTATTAACACTGAAGCTTTCTTT. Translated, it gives CASSQGEGLINTEAFF.

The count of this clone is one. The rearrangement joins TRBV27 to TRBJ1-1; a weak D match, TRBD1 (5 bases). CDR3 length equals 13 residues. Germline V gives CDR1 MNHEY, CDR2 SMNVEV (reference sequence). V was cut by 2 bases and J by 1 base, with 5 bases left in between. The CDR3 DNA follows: TGTGCCAGCAGTTTAACAGGGAACACTGAAGCTTTCTTT. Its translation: CASSLTGNTEAFF.

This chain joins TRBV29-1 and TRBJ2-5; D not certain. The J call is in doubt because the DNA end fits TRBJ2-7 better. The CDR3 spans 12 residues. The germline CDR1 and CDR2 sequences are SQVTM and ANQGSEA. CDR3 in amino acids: CSVSSLPYEQYF. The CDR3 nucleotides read TGCAGCGTTTCATCTCTGCCCTACGAGCAGTACTTC.